A selection of T cell receptor beta chains follows, all from one sample in a study of CD8 T cells in ankylosing spondylitis. TCRdb passed the 5' RACE reads through MiXCR, listing each CDR3 protein once. In the table there are under 55,000 distinct CDR3 sequences, roughly 7.3% of which are singletons. Sequenced input: blood, either unsorted or a sorted T cell fraction (not recorded which). These TCRs come from a female donor with ankylosing spondylitis or in good health (not recorded which). Each CDR3 is given with its conserved first and last residue. A D gene is named only where the DNA matches it firmly. Expanded clones are given a class, and other clones once, few, many or no size at all.

>TRBD1|14|TRBV6-4|TRBJ2-7|many
TGTGCCAGCGATAAGACAGGGGTCTTTTACGAGCAGTACTTC
CASDKTGVFYEQYF
>.|13|TRBV5-6|TRBJ2-7|many
TGTGCCAGCAGCTACGACAGCTACTACGAGCAGTACTTC
CASSYDSYYEQYF
>TRBD1|14|TRBV4-2|TRBJ1-1|many
TGTGCCAGCAGCCAGGGCCAGGGGGCCCCCGGAGCTTTCTTT
CASSQGQGAPGAFF
>.|12|TRBV7-6|TRBJ1-1|many
TGTGCCAGTAAGGGGCCCTACACTGAAGCTTTCTTT
CASKGPYTEAFF
>.|13|TRBV18|TRBJ1-1|many
TGTGCCAGCTCATACGAACTGAACACTGAAGCTTTCTTT
CASSYELNTEAFF
>.|16|TRBV4-3|TRBJ2-1|many
TGCGCCAGCAGCCAGGGTGGGGCATGGACCTACAATGAGCAGTTCTTC
CASSQGGAWTYNEQFF
>TRBD2|16|TRBV5-5|TRBJ2-2|many
TGTGCCAGCAGCCGAGGACTAGCGGGGGGACACGGGGAGCTGTTTTTT
CASSRGLAGGHGELFF
>.|13|TRBV20-1|TRBJ1-1|many
TGCAGTGCTAGAAGGGGGAGGAACACTGAAGCTTTCTTT
CSARRGRNTEAFF
>.|14|TRBV18|TRBJ1-1|.
TGTGCCAGCTCACGCAGACAAGCCAACAATGAAGCTTTCTTT
CASSRRQANNEAFF
>TRBD1|15|TRBV20-1|TRBJ1-4|many
TGCAGTGCTAGCCCCGGGACAGCGAATAATGAAAAACTGTTTTTT
CSASPGTANNEKLFF
>.|14|TRBV20-1|TRBJ1-2|many
TGCAGTGCTCTTGACAGGACCAATAACTATGGCTACACCTTC
CSALDRTNNYGYTF
>TRBD1|13|TRBV5-1|TRBJ1-1|.
TGCGCCAGCAGCTCGACAGGGGACACTGAAACTTTCTTT
CASSSTGDTETFF
>.|12|TRBV20-1|TRBJ1-4|many
TGCAGTGCTAGAGAAGGCTCCGAAAAACTGTTTTTT
CSAREGSEKLFF
>TRBD2|14|TRBV29-1|TRBJ2-3|many
TGCAGCGCCAAACTTCAACTAGCGGCAGATACGCAGTATTTT
CSAKLQLAADTQYF
>.|13|TRBV5-1|TRBJ2-3|many
TGCGCCAGCACCCAGGACACCACAGATACGCAGTATTTT
CASTQDTTDTQYF